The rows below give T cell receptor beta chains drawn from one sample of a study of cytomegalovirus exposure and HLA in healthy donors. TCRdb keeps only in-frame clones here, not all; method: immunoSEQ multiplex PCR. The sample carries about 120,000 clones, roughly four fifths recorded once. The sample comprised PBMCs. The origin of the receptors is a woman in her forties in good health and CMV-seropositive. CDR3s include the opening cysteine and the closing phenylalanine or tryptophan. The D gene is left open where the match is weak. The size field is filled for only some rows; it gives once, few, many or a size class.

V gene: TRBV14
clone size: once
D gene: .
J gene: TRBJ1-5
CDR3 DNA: TGTGCCAGCAGCCAAACTACTGGACAGCCCCAGCATTTT
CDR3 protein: CASSQTTGQPQHF

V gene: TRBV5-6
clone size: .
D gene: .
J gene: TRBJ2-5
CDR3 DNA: TGTGCCAGCAGCTGGGAGTCCGAAGAGACCCAGTACTTC
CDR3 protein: CASSWESEETQYF

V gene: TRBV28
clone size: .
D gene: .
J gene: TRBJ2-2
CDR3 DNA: TGTGCCAGCAGCTCCGGGACACGGACCGGGGAGCTGTTTTTT
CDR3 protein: CASSSGTRTGELFF

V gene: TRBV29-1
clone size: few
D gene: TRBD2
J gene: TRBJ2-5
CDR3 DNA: TGCAGCGCAGCGGGGGCGGGGGAGACCCAGTACTTC
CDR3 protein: CSAAGAGETQYF

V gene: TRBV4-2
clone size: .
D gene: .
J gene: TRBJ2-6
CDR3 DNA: TGTGCCAGCAGCCAAGGGGAGGTGTCGGGGGCCAACGTCCTGACTTTC
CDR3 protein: CASSQGEVSGANVLTF

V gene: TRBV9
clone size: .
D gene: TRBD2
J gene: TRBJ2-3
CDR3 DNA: TGTGCCAGCAGCGTAGAGGGAGGGAGGGGAAGGACAGATACGCAGTATTTT
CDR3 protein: CASSVEGGRGRTDTQYF

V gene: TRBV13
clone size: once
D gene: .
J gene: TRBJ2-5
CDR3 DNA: TGTGCCAGCAGCTTAGGGCTAAGCCAAGAGACCCAGTACTTC
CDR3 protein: CASSLGLSQETQYF

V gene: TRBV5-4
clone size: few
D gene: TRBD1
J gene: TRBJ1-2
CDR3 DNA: TGTGCCAGCAGCCCAGGGGGCGGATCTAACTATGGCTACACCTTC
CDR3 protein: CASSPGGGSNYGYTF

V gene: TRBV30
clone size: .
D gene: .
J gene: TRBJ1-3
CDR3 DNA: TGTGCCTGGAGTGTACTCCATGGAAACACCATATATTTT
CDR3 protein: CAWSVLHGNTIYF

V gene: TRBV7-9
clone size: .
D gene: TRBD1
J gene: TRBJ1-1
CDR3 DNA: TGTGCCAGCAGTCGTACCGGGACAGGGAACACTGAAGCTTTCTTT
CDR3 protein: CASSRTGTGNTEAFF

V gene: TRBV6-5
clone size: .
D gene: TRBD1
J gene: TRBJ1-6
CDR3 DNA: TGTGCCAGCAGTTATCGTCCGGGACAGGGTAATTCACCCCTCCACTTT
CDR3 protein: CASSYRPGQGNSPLHF

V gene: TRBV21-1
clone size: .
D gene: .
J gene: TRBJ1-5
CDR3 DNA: TGTGCCAGCATGGGACAGCCGGACAATCAGCCCCAGCATTTT
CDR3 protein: CASMGQPDNQPQHF

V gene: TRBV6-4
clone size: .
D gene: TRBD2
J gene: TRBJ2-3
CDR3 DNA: TGTGCCAGTAGCGGGACTAGCGGGATGCAGTATTTT
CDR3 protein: CASSGTSGMQYF

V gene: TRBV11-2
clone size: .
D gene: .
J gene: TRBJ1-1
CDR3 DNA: TGTGCCAGCATCAGACACGTGAACACTGAAGCTTTCTTT
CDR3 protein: CASIRHVNTEAFF

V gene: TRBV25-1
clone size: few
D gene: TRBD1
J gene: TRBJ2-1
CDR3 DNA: TGTGCCAGCAGTGAAACAGGGGGATCTAGGTTTGAGCAGTTCTTC
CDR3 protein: CASSETGGSRFEQFF

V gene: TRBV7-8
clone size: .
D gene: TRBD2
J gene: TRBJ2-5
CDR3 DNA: TGTGCCAGCAGCTCCGGACTAGCCCGCCAAGAGACCCAGTACTTC
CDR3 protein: CASSSGLARQETQYF

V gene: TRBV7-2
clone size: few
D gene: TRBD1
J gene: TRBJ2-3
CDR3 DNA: TGTGCCAGCAGCCGGACAGGGCGTGACCCGGATACGCAGTATTTT
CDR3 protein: CASSRTGRDPDTQYF

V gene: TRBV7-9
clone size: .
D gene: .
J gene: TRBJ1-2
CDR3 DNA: TGTGCCAGCAGCTCCCAACTGGACAGTACTAACTATGGCTACACCTTC
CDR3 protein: CASSSQLDSTNYGYTF

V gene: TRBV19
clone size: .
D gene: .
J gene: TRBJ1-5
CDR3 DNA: TGTGCCAGTAGTATGGGAGGGCTTAGCAATCAGCCCCAGCATTTT
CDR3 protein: CASSMGGLSNQPQHF

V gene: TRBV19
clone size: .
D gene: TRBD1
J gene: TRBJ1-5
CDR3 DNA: TGTGCCAGTAGTATGAGGGAGACAGGGCCTAGCAATCAGCCCCAGCATTTT
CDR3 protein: CASSMRETGPSNQPQHF

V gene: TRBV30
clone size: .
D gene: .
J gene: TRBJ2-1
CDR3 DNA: TGTGCCTGGAACGACTTTGGCTCCTACAATGAGCAGTTCTTC
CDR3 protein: CAWNDFGSYNEQFF

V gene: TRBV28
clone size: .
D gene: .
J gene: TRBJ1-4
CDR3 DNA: TGTGCCAGCAGCCATGGGGGGGTCGGGGAAAAACTGTTTTTT
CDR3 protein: CASSHGGVGEKLFF

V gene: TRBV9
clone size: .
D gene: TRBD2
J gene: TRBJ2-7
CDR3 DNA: TGTGCCAGCAGCGTAGAGGTAGCGGGAGGAGACGAGCAGTACTTC
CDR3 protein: CASSVEVAGGDEQYF

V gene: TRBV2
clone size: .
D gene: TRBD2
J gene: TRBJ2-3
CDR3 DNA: TGTGCCAGCAGTCCGAGACTAGCGGGAGGGGGGCTGGATACGCAGTATTTT
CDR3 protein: CASSPRLAGGGLDTQYF

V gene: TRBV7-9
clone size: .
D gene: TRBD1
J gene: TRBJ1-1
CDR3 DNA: TGTGCCAGCAGCGCCTCGACAGGGAATAGGGCTGAAGCTTTCTTT
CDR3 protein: CASSASTGNRAEAFF

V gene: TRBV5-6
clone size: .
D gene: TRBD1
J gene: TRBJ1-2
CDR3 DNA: TGTGCCAGCAGCCCAGAAAATCCAGGGGGGTCAGGAGGCTACACCTTC
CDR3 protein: CASSPENPGGSGGYTF

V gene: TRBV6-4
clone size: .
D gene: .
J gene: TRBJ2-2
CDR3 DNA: TGTGCCAGCAGAGACCGGGACTCCACCGGGGAGCTGTTTTTT
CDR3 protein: CASRDRDSTGELFF

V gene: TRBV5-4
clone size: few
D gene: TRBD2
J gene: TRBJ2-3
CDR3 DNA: TGTGCCAGCAGCTTGGGCCTAGCGGGGGGGCCAGCGGATACGCAGTATTTT
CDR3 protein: CASSLGLAGGPADTQYF

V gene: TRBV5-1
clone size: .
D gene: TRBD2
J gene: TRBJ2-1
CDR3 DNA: TGCGCCAGCAGCTTGGGTTCTCGGGAGGGACGCGATGAGCAGTTCTTC
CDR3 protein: CASSLGSREGRDEQFF

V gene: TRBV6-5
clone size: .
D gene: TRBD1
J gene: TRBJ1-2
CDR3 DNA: TGTGCCAGCAGTCCCCTCGACAGGGTATATGGCTACACCTTC
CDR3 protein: CASSPLDRVYGYTF

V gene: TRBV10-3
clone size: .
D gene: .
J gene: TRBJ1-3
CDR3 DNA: TGTGCCGGTGGGGGGACTGGAAACACCATATATTTT
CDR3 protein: CAGGGTGNTIYF

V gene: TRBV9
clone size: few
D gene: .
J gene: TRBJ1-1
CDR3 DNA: TGTGCCAGCAGCGTATTGGGGGGGGGCATGAACACTGAAGCTTTCTTT
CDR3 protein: CASSVLGGGMNTEAFF

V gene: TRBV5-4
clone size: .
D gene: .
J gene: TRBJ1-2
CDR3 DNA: TGTGCCAGCAGTACGGTGATGACAGGACTCTATGGCTACACCTTC
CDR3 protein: CASSTVMTGLYGYTF

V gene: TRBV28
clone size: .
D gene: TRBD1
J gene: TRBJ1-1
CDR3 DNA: TGTGCCAGCAGTCTATTACAGGGGGGGCCTGAAGCTTTCTTT
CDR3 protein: CASSLLQGGPEAFF

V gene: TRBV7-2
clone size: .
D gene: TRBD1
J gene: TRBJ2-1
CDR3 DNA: TGTGCCAGCAGCCTCGACTACAGGGGCAATGAGCAGTTCTTC
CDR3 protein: CASSLDYRGNEQFF

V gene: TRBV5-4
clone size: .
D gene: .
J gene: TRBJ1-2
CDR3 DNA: TGTGCCAGCAGCTTGGAAGGGGGCTATGGCTACACCTTC
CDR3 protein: CASSLEGGYGYTF

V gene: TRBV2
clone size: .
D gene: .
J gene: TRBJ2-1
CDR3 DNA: TGTGCCAGCACCCCTGGGCCCAATGAGCAGTTCTTC
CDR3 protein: CASTPGPNEQFF

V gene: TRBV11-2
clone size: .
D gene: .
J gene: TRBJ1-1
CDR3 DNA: TGTGCCAGCAGCTTAGATCCGGGGGGCGACTCTCATTACACTGAAGCTTTCTTT
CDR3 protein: CASSLDPGGDSHYTEAFF

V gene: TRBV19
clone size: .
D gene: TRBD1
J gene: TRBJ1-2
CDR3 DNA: TGTGCCAGTAGTATAGGACAGGGGGCGCCGGACTATGGCTACACCTTC
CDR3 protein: CASSIGQGAPDYGYTF

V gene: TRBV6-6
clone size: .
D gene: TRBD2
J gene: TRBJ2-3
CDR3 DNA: TGTGCCAGCAGTTTAGCGGGAGGTTCTGATACGCAGTATTTT
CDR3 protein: CASSLAGGSDTQYF

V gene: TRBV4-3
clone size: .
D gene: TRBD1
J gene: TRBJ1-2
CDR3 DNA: TGCGCCAGCAGCAACGAAGGGACAGGGATATTACTTGGGTATGGCTACACCTTC
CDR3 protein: CASSNEGTGILLGYGYTF